The 13 T cell receptor beta chains below come from one sample, sequenced in a study of shared clonotypes between healthy human individuals. The data were produced by immunoSEQ multiplex PCR, yet TCRdb's version contains in-frame clones alone and is incomplete. The profile covers about 2.4 million clones, with over 85% appearing a single time and 0.14% taken by the ten largest. The sample taken for sequencing was naive CD4+ T cells sorted from blood. Subset reported: CD45RA+ positively selected. These receptors came from a young man in good health.

Here the CDR3 DNA reads TGTGCCAGCAGTCCTAGGGAGGGCAGGGGAGAGCGTGGCTACACCTTC. Translation gives CASSPREGRGERGYTF. The J gene is TRBJ1-2, the V gene TRBV2; tentative D call: TRBD1 (6 bases). CDR1 SNHLY and CDR2 FYNNEI come from the germline V gene. The CDR3 runs to 16 residues. V was cut by 5 bases and J by 7 bases, with 23 bases left in between.

This rearrangement joins TRBV5-1 to TRBJ2-3; D gene uncertain. Trimming pared 0 bases from V and 4 bases from J, leaving 9 bases between. This CDR3 comprises 14 residues. Germline V gene data show CDR1 as SGHRS and CDR2 as YFSETQ. The CDR3 loop is CASSLERRSDTQYF. DNA for the CDR3: TGCGCCAGCAGCTTGGAGAGGCGTTCAGATACGCAGTATTTT.

The V and J genes are TRBV4-3 and TRBJ2-1, with TRBD1 identical over 8 bases. The CDR3 is made up of 15 amino acids. The J segment lost 10 bases and the V segment lost 1 base, leaving 9 bases of the junction unmatched. The germline CDR1 and CDR2 sequences are LGHNA and YSLEER. CDR3 residues: CASSQVFQGAQEQFF. DNA of the CDR3: TGCGCCAGCAGCCAAGTATTCCAGGGGGCACAGGAGCAGTTCTTC.

V is TRBV11-3 and J is TRBJ1-1; D not certain. The germline V gene encodes CDR1 SGHNT and CDR2 YENEEA. V gave up 2 bases and J gave up 1 base, with 5 bases separating them. The CDR3 contains 13 residues. The CDR3 loop reads CASSLQRNTEAFF. The CDR3 DNA is TGTGCCAGCAGCTTACAACGGAACACTGAAGCTTTCTTT.

V and J are TRBV5-1 and TRBJ1-2; D is ambiguous. CDR3 length equals 13 residues. The V gene lost 4 bases and the J gene lost 7 bases, with 14 bases spanning the gap. The germline V gene encodes CDR1 SGHRS and CDR2 YFSETQ. CDR3 protein: CASSPRMEGGYTF. In DNA form, the CDR3 reads TGCGCCAGCAGCCCCCGCATGGAGGGTGGCTACACCTTC.

The chain uses TRBV9 and TRBJ1-2; no firm D call. V lost 0 bases and J 2 bases, leaving 8 bases between the germline ends. The CDR3 covers 14 residues. Germline CDR1 and CDR2: SGDLS and YYNGEE. Here the CDR3 reads CASSVAVANYGYTF. In DNA, the CDR3 is TGTGCCAGCAGCGTAGCGGTCGCCAACTATGGCTACACCTTC.

The chain carries TRBV7-9 and TRBJ2-7; TRBD1 matches 9 bases. Trimming at V came to 1 base and at J to 9 bases, leaving 16 bases not matched to a gene. The CDR3 length is 17 residues. The germline V gene has CDR1 SEHNR and CDR2 FQNEAQ (reference sequence). CDR3 coding DNA: TGTGCCAGCAGCTTAGACGGTTCGGTGACAGGGGGGTGGCGGCAGTACTTC. This encodes CASSLDGSVTGGWRQYF.

The chain is built from TRBV7-2 and TRBJ2-3, with TRBD2 identical over 12 bases. CDR1 and CDR2 from the germline V gene are SGHTA and FQGNSA. Germline trimming cut 0 bases from V and 3 bases from J; bases unmatched to any gene: 7. The CDR3 is 18 residues long. CDR3 region: CASSLAPSGRARTDTQYF. In nucleotides, the CDR3 is TGTGCCAGCAGCTTAGCGCCTAGCGGGAGGGCCCGGACAGATACGCAGTATTTT. The complete variable domain, with remaining parts taken from reference TRBV7-2 and TRBJ2-3, reads GAGVSQSPSNKVTEKGKDVELRCDPISGHTALYWYRQSLGQGLEFLIYFQGNSAPDKSGLPSDRFSAERTGGSVSTLTIQRTQQEDSAVYLCASSLAPSGRARTDTQYFGPGTRLTVL.

Note on this clone: Other DNA sequences in the sample encode the same CDR3. The chain employs TRBV30 and TRBJ1-4, with no clear D. Trimming removed 0 bases at V and 0 bases at J, with 8 bases between. Per the germline V gene, CDR1 is GTSNPN and CDR2 is SVGIG (reference sequence). The CDR3 loop spans 15 amino acids. The CDR3 here is CAWSVRRATNEKLFF. CDR3 nucleotide sequence: TGTGCCTGGAGTGTACGCCGCGCAACTAATGAAAAACTGTTTTTT.

The chain couples TRBV5-6 to TRBJ1-5; 7 nucleotides agree with TRBD1. CDR3 size: 16 residues. V shed 3 bases, J shed 7 bases, and the junction held 13 bases outside the gene matches. Germline V gene data show CDR1 as SGHDT and CDR2 as YYEEEE. The DNA of the CDR3 is TGTGCCAGCAGCTCTCGACAGGGTGGTTTGGTACAGCCCCAGCATTTT. Protein product: CASSSRQGGLVQPQHF.

The rearrangement joins TRBV18 to TRBJ2-1; D might be TRBD1 (6 bases). CDR1 KGHSH and CDR2 LQKENI come from the germline V gene. The CDR3 has 16 residues. Trimming took off 6 bases at V and 9 bases at J, with 24 bases between the two ends. Here the CDR3 DNA reads TGTGCCAGCTCCCAAACGGCTAACTCGTTCAGGGGTGAGCAGTTCTTC. As protein: CASSQTANSFRGEQFF.

The chain couples TRBV5-1 to TRBJ2-7; 9 nucleotides agree with TRBD1. The length of the CDR3 is 15 residues. Germline trimming cut 5 bases from V and 7 bases from J; bases unmatched to any gene: 13. Germline values: CDR1 SGHRS, CDR2 YFSETQ. DNA of the CDR3: TGCGCCAGCAGTCCGACCGGGGGACAGGGCAGGGAGCAGTACTTC. Amino acid sequence: CASSPTGGQGREQYF.

V usage is TRBV5-1 and J usage is TRBJ2-5; 9 bases agree with TRBD1. This CDR3 is 15 amino acids long. The germline gives CDR1 SGHRS, CDR2 YFSETQ. The trim removed 3 bases at V and 5 bases at J, leaving 8 bases unmatched. The CDR3 sequence: CASSSLQGARETQYF. CDR3 nucleotides: TGCGCCAGCAGCTCCCTACAGGGGGCGCGGGAGACCCAGTACTTC.